This entry concerns a single TCR beta chain. What it binds is unknown. The entry originates in a study of cytomegalovirus exposure and HLA in healthy donors. Study observations and caveats: In a later analysis, common viral pathogens appeared linked to several of the most significant clusters.

60 Vbeta and 13 Jbeta primers were used in PCR. Sequencing used immunoSEQ multiplex PCR; TCRdb keeps in-frame clones, though not all of them. The sample consists of 250,000 to 350,000 clones, over 70% of them appearing once. Germline values: CDR1 SGDLS, CDR2 YYNGEE. The ends were cut back, 2 bases at V and 2 bases at J, with 9 bases in the middle. The CDR3 runs to 14 residues. The sample was PBMCs. This receptor was identified in a girl aged 2 to 10 in good health and CMV-seronegative. The chain employs TRBV9 and TRBJ2-3; possibly TRBD1 for D (5 bases). The CDR3 loop is CASSVIGHTDTQYF. In nucleotides, the CDR3 is TGTGCCAGCAGCGTCATCGGACACACAGATACGCAGTATTTT.